This T cell receptor (beta chain) was observed in a study of T cell responses to AZD1222 COVID-19 vaccine. Trimming removed 1 base from V and 1 base from J, with 1 base in between. The CDR3 has 12 amino acids. Germline-derived CDR1 and CDR2 are SGHAT and FQNNGV. About this clone itself: No antigen is known for it.

Sequencing was performed with immunoSEQ multiplex PCR; in TCRdb, only in-frame clones are kept and a portion is missing. There are 95,000 to 150,000 clones in the sample; about 93% occur only once, and 4.5% to 6% lies in the top ten. Findings and limits, study-wide: Vaccination with two AZD1222 doses was followed by a rise in Spike-specific TCR breadth and depth. Across the whole spike, CD4 TCRs peaked at regions 160-218 and 743-854. Donors skewed white British and female; clonal diversity was possibly underestimated.

The TCR was taken from an adult who received the AZD1222 COVID-19 vaccine. The chain combines TRBV11-2 with TRBJ2-5; D is unclear. The source material was peripheral blood, sampled 28 days after the second AZD1222 dose. Here the CDR3 reads CASSLAQETQYF. CDR3 coding DNA: TGTGCCAGCAGCTTAGCCCAAGAGACCCAGTACTTC.